The entry that follows covers one T cell receptor beta chain sequence. This entry is derived from a study of blood T cell repertoires in COVID-19. Overall study: The samples span acute and convalescent COVID-19 from the United States, Italy and Spain.

Using immunoSEQ multiplex PCR, the repertoire was profiled, and TCRdb retains in-frame clones only, with some absent. The sample lists approximately 260,000 clones, roughly four fifths occurring once. The CDR3 covers 15 residues. The germline V gene has CDR1 SGHVS and CDR2 FNYEAQ. Trimming took 7 bases from V and 7 from J, leaving 19 bases between them. Sequencing was done on a sample of peripheral blood. This sequence was found in a woman aged 80 or older with acute or convalescent COVID-19. V usage is TRBV7-6 and J usage is TRBJ1-4, with a weak D call TRBD1 (5 bases). As DNA, the CDR3 is TGTGCCAGCACCCCGTGGGGAGGGGCGGGTGAAAAACTGTTTTTT. This translates into CASTPWGGAGEKLFF.